The rows below give T cell receptor beta chains drawn from one sample of a study of cytomegalovirus exposure and HLA in healthy donors. TCRdb's table, derived via immunoSEQ multiplex PCR, lists solely in-frame clones and lacks some. In the table there are about 200,000 clones, approximately 87% of which are singletons. The sample was PBMCs. These receptor sequences come from a woman aged 18-35 years in good health and CMV-seronegative. Both conserved end residues are part of each CDR3. A D gene is named only where the DNA matches it firmly. For some rows the clone size is stated as once, few or many, or as a class when expanded; others skip it.

TRBJ2-5	.	TRBV6-6	.	CASSYPQRSQETQYF	TGTGCCAGCAGTTACCCCCAGCGGAGCCAAGAGACCCAGTACTTC
TRBJ2-7	.	TRBV7-7	.	CASSLGVSYEQYF	TGTGCTAGCAGCTTAGGCGTCAGCTACGAGCAGTACTTC
TRBJ2-3	.	TRBV15	.	CATQSRGNTDTQYF	TGTGCCACCCAGTCCCGGGGGAACACAGATACGCAGTATTTT
TRBJ1-3	.	TRBV6-6	.	CASSPTGHGNTIYF	TGTGCCAGCAGTCCCACAGGGCATGGAAACACCATATATTTT
TRBJ1-6	.	TRBV29-1	few	CSVRVEGNSPLHF	TGCAGCGTCAGGGTGGAGGGTAATTCACCCCTCCACTTT
TRBJ2-5	.	TRBV9	.	CASSVTGYPQETQYF	TGTGCCAGCAGCGTCACAGGGTACCCGCAAGAGACCCAGTACTTC
TRBJ2-7	.	TRBV30	.	CAWRADSPEQYF	TGTGCCTGGAGAGCGGACAGTCCCGAGCAGTACTTC
TRBJ2-7	.	TRBV25-1	.	CASTGGGSYEQYF	TGTGCCAGCACCGGTGGTGGATCCTACGAGCAGTACTTC
TRBJ2-2	TRBD2	TRBV11-1	.	CASSLEPGLLRTGELFF	TGTGCCAGCAGCTTGGAACCGGGACTACTCCGAACCGGGGAGCTGTTTTTT
TRBJ1-5	TRBD1	TRBV28	.	CASSFVTGGRKPQHF	TGTGCCAGCAGTTTTGTAACAGGGGGTAGGAAGCCCCAGCATTTT
TRBJ1-1	TRBD1	TRBV6-5	.	CASRIDRGLPEAFF	TGTGCCAGCAGGATTGACAGGGGGCTTCCTGAAGCTTTCTTT
TRBJ1-5	TRBD1	TRBV6-6	.	CASSYGQGNQPQHF	TGTGCCAGCAGTTACGGACAGGGCAATCAGCCCCAGCATTTT
TRBJ1-1	.	TRBV5-8	.	CASSLAGSAEAFF	TGTGCCAGCAGCTTGGCGGGTAGCGCTGAAGCTTTCTTT
TRBJ2-4	TRBD1	TRBV6-5	.	CASSTGTGTGIQYF	TGTGCCAGCAGTACCGGGACAGGGACCGGCATTCAGTACTTC